Following are 5 T cell receptor beta chains from one sample sequenced in a study of Ad26.COV2.S vaccination and SARS-CoV-2 variants. Some clones are missing from TCRdb's copy, which holds only in-frame ones; the method was immunoSEQ multiplex PCR. The sample shows over 350,000 clones, about 85% of them seen only once. The treatment: approximately 18 received Ad26.COV2.S at low or high dose, single or two shots; about 5 received placebo; per-sample allocation not given. Specimen acquisition occurred on day 63 following the initial vaccine or placebo injection. Sequenced material: peripheral blood, taken in a trial of Ad26.COV2.S vaccine versus placebo. The receptors stem from a person aged 18 to 59 who received the Ad26.COV2.S COVID-19 vaccine or a placebo.

The CDR3, as DNA: TGTGCCAGCAGTCCGTCGGGACTAGCGGGGGCTTACAATGAGCAGTTCTTC. Translating it yields CASSPSGLAGAYNEQFF. V usage is TRBV27 and J usage is TRBJ2-1; 14 nucleotides match TRBD2. Losses at the gene ends were 5 bases for V and 4 bases for J; bases not matched to a gene: 7. Germline CDR1 MNHEY, CDR2 SMNVEV (reference sequence). The length of the CDR3 is 17 residues.

The chain's CDR3 is CASSPGTGVRAFF. The CDR3 region has the DNA TGTGCCAGCAGCCCGGGGACCGGCGTTAGGGCTTTCTTT. The chain combines TRBV5-4 with TRBJ1-1, with D possibly being TRBD1 (5 bases). This CDR3 has 13 amino acids. Germline values: CDR1 SGHNT, CDR2 YYREEE (reference sequence). The V gene lost 4 bases and the J gene lost 11 bases, with 18 bases spanning the gap. Together with reference TRBV5-4 and TRBJ1-1, the CDR3 gives the full variable domain: ETGVTQSPTHLIKTRGQQVTLRCSSQSGHNTVSWYQQALGQGPQFIFQYYREEENGRGNFPPRFSGLQFPNYSSELNVNALELDDSALYLCASSPGTGVRAFFGQGTRLTVV.

The rearrangement uses TRBV5-4 and TRBJ1-5, with D unresolved. Looked up from germline, CDR1 is SGHNT and CDR2 is YYREEE (reference sequence). This CDR3 spans 14 amino acids. V dropped 4 bases and J dropped 1 base, with 9 bases sitting between them. CDR3 residues: CASSLGGSNQPQHF. The CDR3 DNA reads TGTGCCAGCAGCCTGGGAGGCAGCAATCAGCCCCAGCATTTT.

This sequence joins TRBV5-1 and TRBJ1-1; D unresolved. This CDR3 has 13 residues. Germline V lookup: CDR1 SGHRS, CDR2 YFSETQ. V was cut by 0 bases and J by 3 bases, with 6 bases left in between. CDR3 nucleotide sequence: TGCGCCAGCAGCTTGGGGCAGTACACTGAAGCTTTCTTT. This sequence encodes CASSLGQYTEAFF.

Regarding this clone: This sample includes further DNA sequences coding for the same CDR3. The J gene is TRBJ1-6, the V gene TRBV3-1 (or the pseudogene TRBV3-2); 9 bases match TRBD1. The CDR3 runs 14 residues. CDR1 LGHDT and CDR2 YNNKEL come from the germline V gene (reference sequence). V lost 3 bases and J lost 9; bases outside the gene matches: 3. The CDR3 region is CASSQGQGISPLHF. The CDR3 nucleotides are TGTGCCAGCAGCCAGGGACAGGGTATTTCACCCCTCCACTTT.